Listed here are 9 T cell receptor beta chains from one sample, sequenced in a study of blood T cell repertoires in COVID-19. The data were produced by immunoSEQ multiplex PCR, yet TCRdb's version contains in-frame clones alone and is incomplete. Of about 170,000 clones listed, more than 75% are singletons. The sequencing sample was made of peripheral blood. These receptors were collected from a woman aged 80 or over with COVID-19, enrolled during active disease.

V is TRBV28 and J is TRBJ1-2, with 8 bases identical to TRBD1. V lost 3 bases, J lost 6 bases, and 6 bases stayed unmatched. Germline values: CDR1 MDHEN, CDR2 SYDVKM. The CDR3 consists of 14 residues. This CDR3 reads CASSFGAGGNGYTF. The CDR3 DNA sequence: TGTGCCAGCAGTTTTGGGGCAGGGGGCAATGGCTACACCTTC.

This clone was detected once. The chain couples TRBV10-3 to TRBJ2-7; TRBD2 matches at 12 bases. The V segment lost 11 bases and the J segment 2 bases; nucleotides outside the gene matches: 7. CDR3 length: 14 residues. Germline V gives CDR1 ENHRY, CDR2 SYGVKD. The CDR3: CASTSGSDAYEQYF. The CDR3 nucleotides are TGTGCCTCGACTAGCGGGAGCGACGCCTACGAGCAGTACTTC.

The rearrangement joins TRBV7-9 to TRBJ2-7, with 9 bases that match TRBD2. The CDR3 loop spans 15 amino acids. V lost 0 bases to trimming and J lost 0 bases; unmatched junction nucleotides: 0. CDR1 and CDR2 from the germline V gene are SEHNR and FQNEAQ (reference sequence). The DNA of the CDR3 is TGTGCCAGCAGCTTAGCTAGCGGGAGCTCCTACGAGCAGTACTTC. It encodes CASSLASGSSYEQYF.

The chain has TRBV2 and TRBJ2-1, with TRBD2 as a possible D gene (6 bases). Trimming stripped 1 base from V and 6 bases from J, with 13 bases between. Looked up from germline, CDR1 is SNHLY and CDR2 is FYNNEI. This CDR3 contains 15 residues. This chain's CDR3 is CASSEGGTSSNEQFF. Here the CDR3 DNA reads TGTGCCAGCAGTGAAGGCGGGACGTCAAGCAATGAGCAGTTCTTC.

This rearrangement joins TRBV2 to TRBJ1-1; tentative D call: TRBD1 (5 bases). Germline CDR1 SNHLY, CDR2 FYNNEI. V was trimmed by 11 bases and J by 0 bases, leaving 13 bases between them. This CDR3 contains 13 residues. As DNA, the CDR3 is TGTGCCGGCCAGGGAATTATGAACACTGAAGCTTTCTTT. As protein: CAGQGIMNTEAFF.

This clone has more than one count but fewer than ten. The chain recombines TRBV28 with TRBJ1-1; D is unresolved. V lost 3 bases and J 2 bases, leaving 10 bases between the germline ends. This CDR3 is 14 amino acids long. Germline assignment: CDR1 MDHEN and CDR2 SYDVKM. CDR3 in DNA: TGTGCCAGCAGTTTCGGGGTTTCAAACACTGAAGCTTTCTTT. Translated, it gives CASSFGVSNTEAFF.

The CDR3: CASRVGRGQGTEEQYF. Here the CDR3 DNA reads TGTGCCAGCAGGGTTGGCAGGGGGCAAGGAACGGAGGAGCAGTACTTC. The chain recombines TRBV28 with TRBJ2-7, with TRBD1 identical over 8 bases. This CDR3 is 16 amino acids long. Looked up from germline, CDR1 is MDHEN and CDR2 is SYDVKM. V trimming: 6 bases; J trimming: 7 bases; junction bases outside the gene matches: 17.

This rearrangement joins TRBV7-8 to TRBJ2-1, with no clear D. The CDR3 has 11 residues. Trimming took off 8 bases at V and 7 bases at J, with 9 bases between the two ends. CDR1 and CDR2 (germline): SGHVS, FQNEAQ. The CDR3 DNA follows: TGTGCCAGCGCCCACCGGAATGAGCAGTTCTTC. It encodes CASAHRNEQFF.

The chain couples TRBV6-2 or TRBV6-3 to TRBJ2-1; 9 bases are a match to TRBD1. CDR3 size: 14 residues. CDR1 MNHEY and CDR2 SVGEGT come from the germline V gene. V trimming: 5 bases; J trimming: 6 bases; junction bases outside the gene matches: 5. DNA of the CDR3: TGTGCCAGCAGTCACCCGACAGGGGGCAATGAGCAGTTCTTC. This gives the protein CASSHPTGGNEQFF.